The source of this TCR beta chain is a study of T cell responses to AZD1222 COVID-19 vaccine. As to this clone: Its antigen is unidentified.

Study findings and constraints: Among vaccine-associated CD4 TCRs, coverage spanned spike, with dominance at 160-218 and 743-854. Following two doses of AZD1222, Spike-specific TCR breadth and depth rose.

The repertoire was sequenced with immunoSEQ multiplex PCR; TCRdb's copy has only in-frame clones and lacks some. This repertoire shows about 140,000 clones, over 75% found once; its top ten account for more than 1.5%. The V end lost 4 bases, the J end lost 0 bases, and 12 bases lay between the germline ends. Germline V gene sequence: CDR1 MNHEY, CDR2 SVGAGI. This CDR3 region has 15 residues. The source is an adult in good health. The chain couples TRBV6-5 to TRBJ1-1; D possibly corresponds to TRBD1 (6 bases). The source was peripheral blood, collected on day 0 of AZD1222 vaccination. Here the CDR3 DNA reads TGTGCCAGCAGTTTACAGGGACATGTGAACACTGAAGCTTTCTTT. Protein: CASSLQGHVNTEAFF.